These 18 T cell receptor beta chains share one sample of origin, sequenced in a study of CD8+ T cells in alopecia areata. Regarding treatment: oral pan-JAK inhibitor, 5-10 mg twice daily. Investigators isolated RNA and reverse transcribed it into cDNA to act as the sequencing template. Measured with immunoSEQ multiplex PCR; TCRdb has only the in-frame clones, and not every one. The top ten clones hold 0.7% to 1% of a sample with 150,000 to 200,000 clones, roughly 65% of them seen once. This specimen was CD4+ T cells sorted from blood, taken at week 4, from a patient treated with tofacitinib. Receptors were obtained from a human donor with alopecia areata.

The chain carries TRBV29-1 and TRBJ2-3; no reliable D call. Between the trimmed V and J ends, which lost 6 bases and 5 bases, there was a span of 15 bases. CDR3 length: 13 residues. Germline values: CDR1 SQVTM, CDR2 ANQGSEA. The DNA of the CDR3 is TGCAGCGTCGCCGTGGGGTCGGTAGATACGCAGTATTTT. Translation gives CSVAVGSVDTQYF.

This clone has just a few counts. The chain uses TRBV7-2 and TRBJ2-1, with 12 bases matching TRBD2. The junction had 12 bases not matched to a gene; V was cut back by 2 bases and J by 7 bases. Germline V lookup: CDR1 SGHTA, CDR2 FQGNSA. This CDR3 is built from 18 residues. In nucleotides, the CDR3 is TGTGCCAGCAGCTTAAACGGACTAGCGGGGCGATCAAATAATGAGCAGTTCTTC. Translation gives CASSLNGLAGRSNNEQFF.

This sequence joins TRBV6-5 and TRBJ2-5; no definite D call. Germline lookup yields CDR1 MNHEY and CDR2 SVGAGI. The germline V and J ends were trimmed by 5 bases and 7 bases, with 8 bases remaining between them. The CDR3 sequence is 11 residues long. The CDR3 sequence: CASSTPRTQYF. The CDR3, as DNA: TGTGCCAGCAGTACGCCTAGGACCCAGTACTTC.

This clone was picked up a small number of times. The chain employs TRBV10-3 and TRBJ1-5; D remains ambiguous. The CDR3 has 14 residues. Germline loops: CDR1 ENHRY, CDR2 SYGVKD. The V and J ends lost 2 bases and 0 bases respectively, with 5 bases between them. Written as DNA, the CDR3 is TGTGCCATCAGTGAGACATATAGCAATCAGCCCCAGCATTTT. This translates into CAISETYSNQPQHF.

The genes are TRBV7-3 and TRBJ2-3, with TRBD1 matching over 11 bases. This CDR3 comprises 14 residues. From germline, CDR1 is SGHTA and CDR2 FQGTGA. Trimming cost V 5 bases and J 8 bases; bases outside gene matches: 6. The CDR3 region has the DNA TGTGCCAGCAGCCGACCCGGGACAGGGGGTACGCAGTATTTT. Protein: CASSRPGTGGTQYF.

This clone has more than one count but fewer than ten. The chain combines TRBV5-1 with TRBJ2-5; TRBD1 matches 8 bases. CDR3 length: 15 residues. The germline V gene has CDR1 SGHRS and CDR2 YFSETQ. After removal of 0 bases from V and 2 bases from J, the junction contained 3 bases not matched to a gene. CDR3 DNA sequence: TGCGCCAGCAGCTTGGATCGACAGGGGCAAGAGACCCAGTACTTC. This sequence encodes CASSLDRQGQETQYF.

The DNA for the CDR3 is TGTGCCAGCAGCTTAACGGAGGGAAAGGATACGCAGTATTTT. It is translated as CASSLTEGKDTQYF. The gene calls are TRBV7-3 and TRBJ2-3; weak D call: TRBD2 (6 bases). This CDR3 is built from 14 residues. Trimming removed 0 bases at V and 6 bases at J, with 10 bases between. In germline, CDR1 is SGHTA, CDR2 FQGTGA.

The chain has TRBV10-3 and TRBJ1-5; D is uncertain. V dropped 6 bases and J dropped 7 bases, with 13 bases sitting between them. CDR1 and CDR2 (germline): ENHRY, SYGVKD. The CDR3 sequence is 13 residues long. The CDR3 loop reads CAISVQRRQPQHF. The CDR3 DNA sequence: TGTGCCATCAGCGTACAGAGGCGCCAGCCCCAGCATTTT.

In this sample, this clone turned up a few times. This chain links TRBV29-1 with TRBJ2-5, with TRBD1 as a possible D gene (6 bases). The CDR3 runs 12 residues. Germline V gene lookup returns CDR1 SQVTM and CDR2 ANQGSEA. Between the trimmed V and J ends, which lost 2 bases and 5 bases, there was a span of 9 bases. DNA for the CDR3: TGCAGCGTTGAAATAGGGGGTGAGACCCAGTACTTC. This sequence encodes CSVEIGGETQYF. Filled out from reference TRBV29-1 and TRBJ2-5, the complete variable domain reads SAVISQKPSRDICQRGTSLTIQCQVDSQVTMMFWYRQQPGQSLTLIATANQGSEATYESGFVIDKFPISRPNLTFSTLTVSNMSPEDSSIYLCSVEIGGETQYFGPGTRLLVL.

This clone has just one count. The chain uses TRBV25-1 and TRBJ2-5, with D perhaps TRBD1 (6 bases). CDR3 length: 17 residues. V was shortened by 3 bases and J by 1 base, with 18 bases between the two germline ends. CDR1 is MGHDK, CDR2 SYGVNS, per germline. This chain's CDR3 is CASSDGANRAPQETQYF. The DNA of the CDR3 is TGTGCCAGCAGTGATGGAGCTAACAGGGCCCCCCAAGAGACCCAGTACTTC.

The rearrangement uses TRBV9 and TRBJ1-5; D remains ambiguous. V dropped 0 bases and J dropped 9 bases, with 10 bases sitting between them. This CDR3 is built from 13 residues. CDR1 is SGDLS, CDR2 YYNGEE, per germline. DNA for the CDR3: TGTGCCAGCAGCGTAGAAGGGCGCTGGCCCCAGCATTTT. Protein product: CASSVEGRWPQHF.

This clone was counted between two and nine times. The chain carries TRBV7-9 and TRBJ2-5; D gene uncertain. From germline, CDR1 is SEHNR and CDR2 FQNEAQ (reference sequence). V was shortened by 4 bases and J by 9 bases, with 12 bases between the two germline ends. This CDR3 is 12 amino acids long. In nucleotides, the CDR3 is TGTGCCAGCAGCTGGGCCCCCGAGGCCCAGTACTTC. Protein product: CASSWAPEAQYF. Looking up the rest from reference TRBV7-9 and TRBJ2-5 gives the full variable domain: DTGVSQNPRHKITKRGQNVTFRCDPISEHNRLYWYRQTLGQGPEFLTYFQNEAQLEKSRLLSDRFSAERPKGSFSTLEIQRTEQGDSAMYLCASSWAPEAQYFGPGTRLLVL.

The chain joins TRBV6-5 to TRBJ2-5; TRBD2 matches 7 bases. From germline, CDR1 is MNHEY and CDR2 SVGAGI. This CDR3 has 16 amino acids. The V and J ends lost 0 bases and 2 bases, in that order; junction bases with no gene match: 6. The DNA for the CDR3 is TGTGCCAGCAGTTACTCGATTAGCGGGCTACAAGAGACCCAGTACTTC. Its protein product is CASSYSISGLQETQYF.

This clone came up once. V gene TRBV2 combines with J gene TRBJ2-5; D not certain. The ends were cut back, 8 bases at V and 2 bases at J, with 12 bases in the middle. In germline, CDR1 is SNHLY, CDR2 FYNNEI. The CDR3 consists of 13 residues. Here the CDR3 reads CASSGRLQETQYF. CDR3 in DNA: TGTGCCAGCTCGGGCCGGTTACAAGAGACCCAGTACTTC.

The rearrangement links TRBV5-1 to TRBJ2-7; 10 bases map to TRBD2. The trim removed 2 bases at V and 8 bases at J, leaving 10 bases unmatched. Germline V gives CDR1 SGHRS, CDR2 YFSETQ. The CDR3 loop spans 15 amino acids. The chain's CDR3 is CASSFAGLALAQQYF. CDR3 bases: TGCGCCAGCAGCTTTGCGGGACTAGCGTTGGCTCAGCAGTACTTC.

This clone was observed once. The CDR3 DNA follows: TGTGCCTGGACTACAGGGATCGACGAGCAGTACTTC. As protein: CAWTTGIDEQYF. The genes are TRBV30 and TRBJ2-7; D may be TRBD1 (6 bases). The germline CDR1 and CDR2 sequences are GTSNPN and SVGIG (reference sequence). Trimming left V 4 bases short and J 5 bases short, with 12 bases between. The CDR3 spans 12 residues.

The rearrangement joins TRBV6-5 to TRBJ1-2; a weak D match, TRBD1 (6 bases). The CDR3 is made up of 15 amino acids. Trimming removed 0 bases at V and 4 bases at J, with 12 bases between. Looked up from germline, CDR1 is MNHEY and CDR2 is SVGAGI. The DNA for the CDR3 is TGTGCCAGCAGTTACTCGGGCAGGGGCGGCTATGGCTACACCTTC. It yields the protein CASSYSGRGGYGYTF.

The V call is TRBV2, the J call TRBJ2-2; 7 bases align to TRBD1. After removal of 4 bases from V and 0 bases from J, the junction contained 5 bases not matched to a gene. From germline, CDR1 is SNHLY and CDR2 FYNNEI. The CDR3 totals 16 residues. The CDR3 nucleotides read TGTGCCAGCAGTGTCCAGGGGACAGCGAACACCGGGGAGCTGTTTTTT. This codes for CASSVQGTANTGELFF.